A selection of T cell receptor beta chains follows, all from one sample in a study of naive and memory T cell subsets. TCRdb itself ran the UMI-ligation and nested PCR reads through MiXCR, one entry per CDR3 protein. This sample has roughly 130,000 distinct CDR3 sequences, with 36% found just once. Source material: central memory CD4+ T cells from blood. These receptors all come from a human donor in good health. CDR3s include the opening cysteine and the closing phenylalanine or tryptophan. The D gene is left open where the match is weak. Where a row states a size, it is once, few, many or the class of an expanded clone; other rows omit it.

D	size	J	V	DNA	CDR3
-	-	TRBJ1-5	TRBV27	TGTGCCAGCAGGTCACAGGGATCGGGGTCCAATCAGCCCCAGCATTTT	CASRSQGSGSNQPQHF
TRBD1	few	TRBJ2-4	TRBV4-3	TGCGCCAGCAGCCAAGATCCCACAGGGGCTAAAAACATTCAGTACTTC	CASSQDPTGAKNIQYF
-	-	TRBJ2-3	TRBV20-1	TGCAGTGCGAGTCAGTTAGATACGCAGTATTTT	CSASQLDTQYF
TRBD2	-	TRBJ2-1	TRBV5-4	TGTGCCAGCAGCGAGCTAGCGGTCTACAATGAGCAGTTCTTC	CASSELAVYNEQFF
-	few	TRBJ2-1	TRBV27	TGTGCCAGCTCTGGAGGCGGCTTGGGGAACAATGAGCAGTTCTTC	CASSGGGLGNNEQFF
-	-	TRBJ2-5	TRBV28	TGTGCCAGCAGTTCGTCCGGGACGGTCCTTCAAGAGACCCAGTACTTC	CASSSSGTVLQETQYF
-	few	TRBJ2-5	TRBV29-1	TGCAGCGTTGAGAGGTCAGGGGAGACCCAGTACTTC	CSVERSGETQYF
TRBD2	-	TRBJ2-3	TRBV6-1	TGTGCCAGCAGTAGTGGGGGGGATCAAGATACGCAGTATTTT	CASSSGGDQDTQYF
-	few	TRBJ1-5	TRBV7-8	TGTGCCAGCAGCTCCCGGCAGGGGTCCAATCAGCCCCAGCATTTT	CASSSRQGSNQPQHF
-	-	TRBJ2-1	TRBV29-1	TGCAGCGTTGAAGTCCTCGGGACAAGATACGTCAATGAGCAGTTCTTC	CSVEVLGTRYVNEQFF
TRBD1	few	TRBJ2-7	TRBV2	TGTGCCAGCAGTGAGCGACAGGGGGCATACGAGCAGTACTTC	CASSERQGAYEQYF
-	many	TRBJ2-5	TRBV12-5	TGTGCTAGTGGTTTGGGTGAGACCCAGTACTTC	CASGLGETQYF
-	-	TRBJ1-1	TRBV7-9	TGTGCCAGCAGCTTAAATTTAGGTTGGGCTACGGGGAGCACTGAAGCTTTCTTT	CASSLNLGWATGSTEAFF
-	-	TRBJ2-2	TRBV29-1	TGCAGCGTTGAAAAGCGTTTGAACACCGGGGAGCTGTTTTTT	CSVEKRLNTGELFF